What follows are 18 T cell receptor beta chains derived from one specimen sequenced in a study of regulatory and conventional T cells in RAG deficiency. Blood CD4+ CD25-high CD127-low regulatory T cells supplied the genomic DNA template. TCRdb's copy holds only in-frame clones and misses some; the assay was immunoSEQ multiplex PCR. The sample contains more than 9,000 clones, roughly 90% of which appear only once. In addition, the sample was reused for a study of regulatory T cells. That source reports: The primer mix had 52 TRBV and 13 TRBJ primers.

The sequencing sample was made of Tregs sorted from blood. The receptors here all came from a human donor in good health.

This clone was recorded only once. This chain uses TRBV13 with TRBJ2-1; 14 bases agree with TRBD2. J gave up 7 bases and V 4 bases, and 6 bases lay outside the gene matches. The germline CDR1 and CDR2 sequences are PRHDT and FYEKMQ (reference sequence). CDR3 length: 16 residues. The CDR3 spells CASSSGLAGGRNEQFF. The CDR3 nucleotides read TGTGCCAGCAGCTCAGGACTAGCGGGGGGTAGAAATGAGCAGTTCTTC. Full variable domain (remainder filled in from reference TRBV13 and TRBJ2-1): AAGVIQSPRHLIKEKRETATLKCYPIPRHDTVYWYQQGPGQDPQFLISFYEKMQSDKGSIPDRFSAQQFSDYHSELNMSSLELGDSALYFCASSSGLAGGRNEQFFGPGTRLTVL.

V and J are TRBV7-9 and TRBJ1-1; TRBD1 matches 9 bases. The V segment lost 5 bases and the J segment 5 bases; nucleotides outside the gene matches: 9. The CDR3 is 15 residues long. The germline V gene has CDR1 SEHNR and CDR2 FQNEAQ (reference sequence). Written as DNA, the CDR3 is TGTGCCAGCAGCCACAAACAGGGGGCAGGAACTGAAGCTTTCTTT. This codes for CASSHKQGAGTEAFF.

The J gene is TRBJ2-2, the V gene TRBV11-2, with a tentative D call TRBD1 (5 bases). This CDR3 has 15 amino acids. From germline, CDR1 is SGHAT and CDR2 FQNNGV. V shed 5 bases and J shed 2 bases, with 12 bases lying between them. In DNA form, the CDR3 reads TGTGCCAGCAGCGTCTCGACAGTAAACACCGGGGAGCTGTTTTTT. It yields the protein CASSVSTVNTGELFF.

The chain couples TRBV7-8 to TRBJ1-1, with unresolved D. From germline, CDR1 is SGHVS and CDR2 FQNEAQ. The CDR3 has 15 residues. V lost 0 bases and J 3 bases, leaving 11 bases between the germline ends. The CDR3 is CASSLAYRKDTEAFF. The CDR3 DNA sequence: TGTGCCAGCAGCTTAGCGTACCGGAAGGACACTGAAGCTTTCTTT.

There are a few counts of this clone. The chain carries TRBV5-8 and TRBJ2-4; 8 bases match TRBD2. Losses at the gene ends were 4 bases for V and 2 bases for J; bases not matched to a gene: 11. This CDR3 region has 17 residues. Germline V CDR1 and CDR2: SGHTS, YDEGEE. CDR3: CASSPRLGSGTKNIQYF. For the CDR3, the DNA is TGTGCCAGCAGCCCCCGTCTGGGTAGCGGGACCAAAAACATTCAGTACTTC.

The rearrangement uses TRBV4-2 and TRBJ2-1, with 10 nucleotides matching TRBD2. Germline loops: CDR1 LGHNA, CDR2 YNFKEQ. Trimming took 0 bases from V and 4 from J; bases not matched to a gene: 6. The CDR3 is 17 amino acids. This chain's CDR3 is CASSQEGTSGAYNEQFF. The CDR3 nucleotides read TGTGCCAGCAGCCAAGAGGGAACTAGCGGGGCATACAATGAGCAGTTCTTC.

Only one count was recorded for this clone. The chain couples TRBV6-5 to TRBJ1-4; D is ambiguous. The CDR3 has 12 amino acids. V lost 5 bases and J lost 6, with 7 bases in between. Germline-derived CDR1 and CDR2 are MNHEY and SVGAGI. Here the CDR3 DNA reads TGTGCCAGCAGTCGCCGGGATGAAAAACTGTTTTTT. This encodes CASSRRDEKLFF.

The chain links TRBV18 to TRBJ2-1, with D uncertain. Germline CDR1 is KGHSH and CDR2 is LQKENI. This CDR3 is 14 amino acids long. V lost 0 bases and J lost 5, with 8 bases in between. The CDR3 reads CASSPPSADNEQFF. DNA for the CDR3: TGTGCCAGCTCACCACCAAGCGCCGACAATGAGCAGTTCTTC.

The V gene is TRBV6-1, the J gene TRBJ1-5, with D possibly TRBD1 on 5 matching bases. V was pared by 2 bases and J by 1 base, with 12 bases between. This CDR3 has 16 amino acids. Per the germline V gene, CDR1 is MNHNS and CDR2 is SASEGT. CDR3 region: CASSESRGRSNQPQHF. The CDR3 DNA sequence: TGTGCCAGCAGTGAAAGTAGGGGCAGGAGCAATCAGCCCCAGCATTTT.

DNA for the CDR3: TGTGCCAGCACTTTAGCGGGGAGGAATGAGCAGTTCTTC. This sequence encodes CASTLAGRNEQFF. This rearrangement joins TRBV6-1 to TRBJ2-1, with 8 nucleotides matching TRBD2. Germline CDR1 reads MNHNS; CDR2 reads SASEGT. V shed 7 bases and J 7 bases; nucleotides not matched to a gene: 6. This CDR3 comprises 13 residues.

J is TRBJ1-2 and V is TRBV6-5; possible D gene TRBD1, 6 bases. The V end was cut by 5 bases, the J end by 7 bases, with 11 bases between. The CDR3 runs to 12 residues. Germline V gives CDR1 MNHEY, CDR2 SVGAGI. CDR3 DNA sequence: TGTGCCAGCAGTCGAACAGGGTTTGGCTACACCTTC. This codes for CASSRTGFGYTF.

The V and J genes are TRBV9 and TRBJ2-7; a weak D match, TRBD2 (6 bases). The ends were cut back, 2 bases at V and 1 base at J, with 10 bases in the middle. This CDR3 spans 14 amino acids. The germline V gene has CDR1 SGDLS and CDR2 YYNGEE. CDR3 bases: TGTGCCAGCAGCGTGACTAGTTTTTCCTACGAGCAGTACTTC. Amino acid sequence: CASSVTSFSYEQYF.

The chain joins TRBV19 to TRBJ2-2, with 8 positions matching TRBD1. The ends lost 10 bases at V and 4 bases at J; junction bases unmatched: 8. The germline CDR1 and CDR2 sequences are LNHDA and SQIVND (reference sequence). This CDR3 has 14 amino acids. CDR3 in amino acids: CATRGQAATGELFF. As DNA, the CDR3 is TGTGCCACCCGGGGACAGGCCGCCACCGGGGAGCTGTTTTTT.

The rearrangement joins TRBV12-5 to TRBJ1-5; D is ambiguous. Germline V gene lookup returns CDR1 LGHNT and CDR2 FRNRAP. With 7 bases removed from V and 0 bases from J, the gap between germline ends came to 13 bases. The CDR3 is 15 amino acids. The CDR3 DNA is TGTGCTAGTGCTCGTGACGGGAATAGCAATCAGCCCCAGCATTTT. Translating it yields CASARDGNSNQPQHF.

This sequence joins TRBV5-4 and TRBJ1-5, with D maybe TRBD1 (5 bases). Between the trimmed V and J ends, which lost 0 bases and 0 bases, there was a span of 10 bases. The CDR3 sequence is 16 residues long. The V gene's germline CDR1 is SGHNT and CDR2 YYREEE (reference sequence). The CDR3 loop reads CASSLGGRGSNQPQHF. CDR3 nucleotide sequence: TGTGCCAGCAGCTTGGGAGGGAGGGGTAGCAATCAGCCCCAGCATTTT. The whole variable domain, remainder taken from reference TRBV5-4 and TRBJ1-5, is ETGVTQSPTHLIKTRGQQVTLRCSSQSGHNTVSWYQQALGQGPQFIFQYYREEENGRGNFPPRFSGLQFPNYSSELNVNALELDDSALYLCASSLGGRGSNQPQHFGDGTRLSIL.

The chain employs TRBV7-9 and TRBJ1-2, with D possibly matching TRBD1 (5 bases). V lost 0 bases and J lost 8, with 13 bases in between. Germline CDR1 and CDR2: SEHNR and FQNEAQ (reference sequence). This CDR3 is built from 14 residues. In DNA, the CDR3 is TGTGCCAGCAGCTTAGCTTCAGGGAAAGGGGGCTACACCTTC. Protein sequence: CASSLASGKGGYTF.

This clone appeared a single time. CDR3 region: CASSYRDYETGELFF. For the CDR3, the DNA is TGTGCCAGCAGCTACCGGGACTACGAAACCGGGGAGCTGTTTTTT. The chain employs TRBV11-2 and TRBJ2-2; 7 bases map to TRBD2. CDR3 length: 15 residues. The ends lost 4 bases at V and 5 bases at J; junction bases unmatched: 7. Germline V CDR1 and CDR2: SGHAT, FQNNGV.

V is TRBV28 and J is TRBJ2-7; 8 nucleotides align to TRBD1. In germline, CDR1 is MDHEN, CDR2 SYDVKM. CDR3 length: 16 residues. V shed 11 bases and J 2 bases; nucleotides not matched to a gene: 17. The CDR3 bases are TGTGCCGGGGGAGGACAGGGCCGTTTTAACCCCTACGAGCAGTACTTC. It yields the protein CAGGGQGRFNPYEQYF.